This is a list of T cell receptor beta chains from one sample in a study of identical twins. TCRdb reprocessed the 5' RACE reads with MiXCR, giving one entry per CDR3 protein. Seen here are 450,000 or so distinct CDR3 sequences, roughly 26% observed once, and the top ten hold around 3%. This sample also appeared in a second study, on T cells expressing NK-cell markers.

Material for sequencing was CD4+ T cells sorted from blood. These receptors originate from a woman younger than 35 in good health. CDR3s include the opening cysteine and the closing phenylalanine or tryptophan. The D gene is left open where the match is weak. Where a row states a size, it is once, few, many or the class of an expanded clone; other rows omit it.

TRBV6-1	TRBJ2-7	TRBD1	.	CASSKTGTGGEQYF	TGTGCCAGCAGCAAAACCGGGACAGGGGGCGAGCAGTACTTC
TRBV5-1	TRBJ2-3	TRBD1	.	CASSSEGDRLITDTQYF	TGCGCCAGCAGCTCCGAGGGGGACAGGTTAATCACAGATACGCAGTATTTT
TRBV20-1	TRBJ1-6	TRBD1	.	CSARDGTGGSPLHF	TGCAGTGCTAGAGATGGGACAGGGGGATCACCCCTCCACTTT
TRBV5-1	TRBJ2-2	TRBD2	.	CASRYTVAGVAGELFF	TGCGCCAGCAGGTACACCGTGGCGGGAGTGGCCGGGGAGCTGTTTTTT
TRBV12-3/TRBV12-4	TRBJ1-5	TRBD1	.	CASRLGQGDNQPQHF	TGTGCCAGCAGGCTCGGACAGGGAGACAATCAGCCCCAGCATTTT
TRBV5-1	TRBJ2-2	TRBD1	few	CASSYAGTGRATGELFF	TGCGCCAGCAGCTACGCCGGGACAGGGAGGGCCACCGGGGAGCTGTTTTTT
TRBV7-9	TRBJ2-5	TRBD2	few	CASSLVAGGEETQYF	TGTGCCAGCAGCTTAGTTGCGGGAGGGGAAGAGACCCAGTACTTC
TRBV20-1	TRBJ2-1	TRBD2	.	CSQLDTSGTDEQFF	TGCAGTCAACTAGACACTAGCGGGACAGATGAGCAGTTCTTC
TRBV4-3	TRBJ1-6	TRBD1	.	CASSQETGLDSPLHF	TGCGCCAGCAGCCAAGAGACAGGGCTAGATTCACCCCTCCACTTT
TRBV12-3/TRBV12-4	TRBJ1-5	TRBD1	few	CASSTGDNQPQHF	TGTGCCAGCAGTACAGGGGACAATCAGCCCCAGCATTTT
TRBV11-2	TRBJ2-1	TRBD2	.	CASSIRPPAGDYNEQFF	TGTGCCAGCAGCATACGTCCCCCAGCGGGAGACTACAATGAGCAGTTCTTC
TRBV6-2/TRBV6-3	TRBJ2-2	.	.	CASSKKATGELFF	TGTGCCAGCAGTAAAAAGGCGACCGGGGAGCTGTTTTTT
TRBV29-1	TRBJ2-5	.	.	CSLWYEETQYF	TGCAGCCTCTGGTATGAGGAGACCCAGTACTTC
TRBV20-1	TRBJ1-6	.	.	CSATHTGTVSPLHF	TGCAGTGCTACCCATACAGGGACGGTTTCACCCCTCCACTTT
TRBV15	TRBJ2-1	TRBD2	.	CATSSRTSGIGTYNEQFF	TGTGCCACCAGCAGCAGGACTAGCGGGATAGGTACCTACAATGAGCAGTTCTTC
TRBV5-6	TRBJ2-3	TRBD1	many	CASSFYRGTDTQYF	TGTGCCAGCAGCTTTTACAGGGGGACAGATACGCAGTATTTT
TRBV7-9	TRBJ2-7	.	.	CAIPVPGSGTSSYEQYF	TGTGCCATCCCGGTCCCGGGGTCCGGGACCAGCTCCTACGAGCAGTACTTC
TRBV4-2	TRBJ2-7	TRBD2	.	CASSQDSREGREQYF	TGTGCCAGCAGCCAAGATTCTCGGGAGGGGCGGGAGCAGTACTTC
TRBV6-1	TRBJ2-2	TRBD1	few	CASRKTGLAGELFF	TGTGCCAGCAGGAAGACAGGGTTGGCCGGGGAGCTGTTTTTT
TRBV20-1	TRBJ2-1	TRBD1	few	CSARIESGGVYNEQFF	TGCAGTGCTAGAATAGAGTCAGGGGGCGTCTACAATGAGCAGTTCTTC
TRBV27	TRBJ1-3	TRBD1	.	CASSSYRGSGNTIYF	TGTGCCAGCAGTTCATACAGGGGATCAGGAAACACCATATATTTT
TRBV19	TRBJ2-3	.	.	CASSMGTARTDTQYF	TGTGCCAGTAGTATGGGGACTGCCCGCACAGATACGCAGTATTTT
TRBV10-3	TRBJ2-7	TRBD2	.	CAISRLADNYEQYF	TGTGCCATCAGTCGACTAGCGGATAACTACGAGCAGTACTTC
TRBV5-1	TRBJ2-1	.	few	CASSLDTGNEQFF	TGCGCCAGCAGCTTGGATACGGGCAATGAGCAGTTCTTC
TRBV20-1	TRBJ2-1	TRBD2	.	CSARAPGLAGGPPLREQFF	TGCAGTGCTAGAGCGCCGGGACTAGCGGGAGGGCCTCCGTTGAGGGAGCAGTTCTTC
TRBV12-3/TRBV12-4	TRBJ1-1	.	.	CASTLRAQNTEAFF	TGTGCCAGTACCCTGAGGGCGCAGAACACTGAAGCTTTCTTT
TRBV7-9	TRBJ2-2	TRBD2	.	CASSLGVLAGRTGELFF	TGTGCCAGCAGCTTAGGGGTACTAGCGGGAAGGACCGGGGAGCTGTTTTTT
TRBV6-1	TRBJ2-5	.	once	CASTSRAQETQYF	TGTGCCAGCACCTCCAGGGCGCAAGAGACCCAGTACTTC
TRBV7-9	TRBJ2-7	.	.	CASSQNDRSYEQYF	TGTGCCAGCAGTCAAAATGACAGGAGCTACGAGCAGTACTTC
TRBV29-1	TRBJ2-7	TRBD1	few	CSVGGTGGGEQYF	TGCAGCGTGGGGGGGACAGGGGGCGGCGAGCAGTACTTC
TRBV7-9	TRBJ1-5	.	.	CASSQDGNSNQPQHF	TGTGCCAGCAGCCAGGACGGGAATAGCAATCAGCCCCAGCATTTT
TRBV4-1	TRBJ2-3	TRBD2	few	CASSQDLIAGGLYTQYF	TGCGCCAGCAGCCAAGATCTAATAGCGGGGGGGCTCTATACGCAGTATTTT
TRBV20-1	TRBJ2-1	TRBD2	many	CSASWTSAYNEQFF	TGCAGTGCTAGCTGGACTAGCGCCTACAATGAGCAGTTCTTC
TRBV20-1	TRBJ2-3	.	.	CSASMGGAYTQYF	TGCAGTGCTAGTATGGGGGGGGCTTATACGCAGTATTTT
TRBV20-1	TRBJ2-1	TRBD2	once	CSAATSGGTNEQFF	TGCAGTGCCGCTACTAGCGGGGGGACCAATGAGCAGTTCTTC
TRBV12-3/TRBV12-4	TRBJ2-2	.	many	CASRKNTGELFF	TGTGCCAGCAGGAAGAACACCGGGGAGCTGTTTTTT
TRBV12-3/TRBV12-4	TRBJ2-7	.	.	CASSLGRFGLGPSYEQYF	TGTGCCAGCAGCTTAGGACGTTTTGGTTTGGGACCTTCCTACGAGCAGTACTTC
TRBV20-1	TRBJ2-1	.	.	CSATTVGLYNEQFF	TGCAGTGCCACGACTGTAGGCCTATACAATGAGCAGTTCTTC
TRBV5-6	TRBJ2-7	TRBD2	many	CASSYRAGGPYEQYF	TGTGCCAGCAGCTACCGAGCGGGAGGGCCCTACGAGCAGTACTTC
TRBV12-3/TRBV12-4	TRBJ2-2	.	.	CASSFQTGGAGTGELFF	TGTGCCAGCAGTTTTCAGACTGGGGGGGCAGGGACCGGGGAGCTGTTTTTT
TRBV5-1	TRBJ1-1	.	.	CASSLEREGAFF	TGCGCCAGCAGCTTGGAACGTGAGGGGGCTTTCTTT
TRBV3-1	TRBJ2-7	.	.	CASSQGIWTGASEQYF	TGTGCCAGCAGCCAAGGAATCTGGACGGGCGCATCAGAGCAGTACTTC
TRBV5-8	TRBJ2-7	.	.	CASSLVQDIDFEQYF	TGTGCCAGCAGCTTGGTTCAGGACATTGATTTCGAGCAGTACTTC
TRBV6-4	TRBJ2-3	TRBD2	.	CASSEERGADTQYF	TGTGCCAGCAGTGAAGAGCGGGGGGCAGATACGCAGTATTTT
TRBV12-3/TRBV12-4	TRBJ2-3	TRBD2	.	CASSLVLPAGVRYTQYF	TGTGCCAGCAGTTTAGTTTTACCAGCGGGAGTAAGGTATACGCAGTATTTT
TRBV11-2	TRBJ2-2	TRBD1	few	CASSLAATGGELFF	TGTGCCAGCAGCTTAGCGGCGACAGGGGGGGAGCTGTTTTTT
TRBV5-4	TRBJ2-1	TRBD2	few	CASSLAGGGARNEQFF	TGTGCCAGCAGCTTGGCAGGCGGGGGGGCTAGGAATGAGCAGTTCTTC
TRBV3-1	TRBJ2-2	.	once	CASSPDRSPGELFF	TGTGCCAGCAGCCCGGACAGAAGTCCCGGGGAGCTGTTTTTT
TRBV5-1	TRBJ2-1	TRBD1	.	CASSPDRGRAKFF	TGCGCCAGCAGCCCGGACAGGGGGCGCGCGAAGTTCTTC
TRBV12-3/TRBV12-4	TRBJ2-3	.	.	CASSRFHTQYF	TGTGCCAGCAGCCGCTTTCATACGCAGTATTTT
TRBV7-2	TRBJ2-2	TRBD2	.	CASSALAGGFGELFF	TGTGCCAGCAGCGCATTAGCGGGAGGTTTCGGGGAGCTGTTTTTT
TRBV5-1	TRBJ2-7	.	few	CASSLVGAGEQYF	TGCGCCAGCAGCTTGGTCGGGGCAGGCGAGCAGTACTTC
TRBV6-2/TRBV6-3	TRBJ2-2	TRBD2	few	CASSGSSSGVGYTGELFF	TGTGCCAGCAGCGGTTCTTCTAGCGGAGTGGGTTACACCGGGGAGCTGTTTTTT
TRBV11-2	TRBJ1-1	.	few	CASSLWSVRIMNTEAFF	TGTGCCAGCAGCTTATGGTCGGTGAGGATCATGAACACTGAAGCTTTCTTT
TRBV9	TRBJ2-5	.	few	CASSGTPYQETQYF	TGTGCCAGCAGTGGGACCCCGTACCAAGAGACCCAGTACTTC
TRBV12-3/TRBV12-4	TRBJ2-7	.	few	CASSPIGLESEQYF	TGTGCCAGCAGTCCTATAGGACTTGAGTCCGAGCAGTACTTC
TRBV5-1	TRBJ1-1	.	.	CASSADGVEAFF	TGCGCCAGCAGCGCTGACGGAGTTGAAGCTTTCTTT